This T cell receptor (delta chain) stems from a study of gamma-delta chains in newborns, infants, children. Study at large: Microbial exposure reportedly drives polyclonal innate γδ T cell expansion after birth.

The CDR3 is 20 amino acids. J was trimmed by 0 bases and V by 4 bases; bases with no gene match: 19. Germline V lookup: CDR1 TSWWSYY, CDR2 QGS. Regarding this clone: TCRdb has a much larger clone's protein, which differs at residue 14 from the translation of this DNA, likely because of a read error; what is shown is the protein translated from the DNA.

TCRdb re-processed the reads via CATT. The sample has around 950 delta-chain clones; 0.7% to 1% are singletons. The V call is TRDV1, the J call TRDJ1; 8 positions match TRDD3. The sequence came from a child in good health. The specimen was blood. The CDR3 nucleotides are TGTGCTCTTGGGGTCCCTAAGTACTGGGGGGCGTACTGGCACACCGATAAACTCATCTTT. It is translated as CALGVPKYWGAYWHTDKLIF.